These 27 T cell receptor beta chains came from one sample sequenced in a study of early stage breast cancer tumors. Clones were sequenced by immunoSEQ multiplex PCR, and TCRdb holds only the in-frame ones, with some missing. The repertoire holds 60,000 to 75,000 clones, with approximately 80% as singletons. Material: blood. These receptors originate from a person aged 40-50 years with breast cancer.

The count of this clone is one. The chain is built from TRBV9 and TRBJ2-2; 9 bases align to TRBD2. From germline, CDR1 is SGDLS and CDR2 YYNGEE. V dropped 0 bases and J dropped 5; count of bases not matched to a gene: 5. The CDR3 consists of 16 residues. The CDR3 spells CASSVGPSGNTGELFF. The CDR3 region has the DNA TGTGCCAGCAGCGTAGGTCCTAGCGGGAATACCGGGGAGCTGTTTTTT.

This clone was seen a few times. The chain combines TRBV9 with TRBJ1-1; D possibly corresponds to TRBD1 (6 bases). This CDR3 has 14 amino acids. From germline, CDR1 is SGDLS and CDR2 YYNGEE. The V end was cut by 2 bases, the J end by 4 bases, with 12 bases between. CDR3 bases: TGTGCCAGCAGCGTTCCACCGGACAGCACTGAAGCTTTCTTT. Its translation is CASSVPPDSTEAFF.

The CDR3 DNA reads as TGCAGTGCGGACCCGGGACTTTGGCAGTTCTTC. Translated, it gives CSADPGLWQFF. The rearrangement links TRBV20-1 to TRBJ2-1; a possible D gene is TRBD2 (6 bases). Looked up from germline, CDR1 is DFQATT and CDR2 is SNEGSKA (reference sequence). CDR3 length: 11 amino acids. Trimming removed 6 bases from V and 12 bases from J, with 15 bases in between.

The chain recombines TRBV7-9 with TRBJ2-5; TRBD1 matches at 9 bases. The CDR3 length is 18 residues. The ends lost 0 bases at V and 9 bases at J; junction bases unmatched: 17. The germline V gene has CDR1 SEHNR and CDR2 FQNEAQ (reference sequence). The CDR3 DNA is TGTGCCAGCAGCTTAGCGCTAACCCGGGACAGGGATACAACGGCCCAGTACTTC. Translated, it gives CASSLALTRDRDTTAQYF.

The DNA of the CDR3 is TGTGCCAGCTCACAATTTCCGGGACAAAGTAACACTGAAGCTTTCTTT. It yields the protein CASSQFPGQSNTEAFF. This rearrangement joins TRBV18 to TRBJ1-1, with D tentatively TRBD1 (6 bases). The CDR3 sequence is 16 residues long. Germline V lookup: CDR1 KGHSH, CDR2 LQKENI. Trimming shortened V by 4 bases and J by 2 bases, and 17 bases separated the two germline ends.

The V call is TRBV7-9, the J call TRBJ2-5; TRBD2 aligns across 9 bases. V dropped 2 bases and J dropped 5; count of bases not matched to a gene: 6. The germline CDR1 and CDR2 sequences are SEHNR and FQNEAQ (reference sequence). The CDR3 has 15 amino acids. CDR3 amino acids: CASSLSQREVETQYF. The CDR3, as DNA: TGTGCCAGCAGCTTAAGTCAGCGGGAGGTGGAGACCCAGTACTTC.

CDR3 bases: TGTGCCAGTAGTCTAGCGGGAGGGTACAATGAGCAGTTCTTC. Its protein product is CASSLAGGYNEQFF. The chain employs TRBV19 and TRBJ2-1; 12 nucleotides agree with TRBD2. This CDR3 has 14 residues. The germline CDR1 and CDR2 sequences are LNHDA and SQIVND (reference sequence). After removal of 5 bases from V and 4 bases from J, the junction contained 0 bases not matched to a gene.

The chain uses TRBV27 and TRBJ1-2; TRBD1 agrees at 9 bases. Trimming at V came to 4 bases and at J to 4 bases, leaving 4 bases not matched to a gene. Per the germline V gene, CDR1 is MNHEY and CDR2 is SMNVEV (reference sequence). The CDR3 extends over 14 amino acids. DNA of the CDR3: TGTGCCAGCAGTTCCGGGACAGGGACCTATGGCTACACCTTC. Translating it yields CASSSGTGTYGYTF.

The rearrangement uses TRBV20-1 and TRBJ2-5; no clear D. The V end lost 3 bases, the J end lost 5 bases, and 7 bases lay between the germline ends. Per the germline V gene, CDR1 is DFQATT and CDR2 is SNEGSKA (reference sequence). This CDR3 is built from 11 residues. CDR3 DNA: TGCAGTGCTAGTCCTAAGGAGACCCAGTACTTC. This gives the protein CSASPKETQYF.

This clone occurred a few times. The J gene is TRBJ2-1, the V gene TRBV9, with 11 bases that match TRBD2. Per germline, CDR1 SGDLS and CDR2 YYNGEE. The CDR3 totals 16 residues. V was pared by 0 bases and J by 7 bases, with 6 bases of the junction left unmatched. As DNA, the CDR3 is TGTGCCAGCAGCGTAGGGAGTAGCGGGAGGGGGAATGAGCAGTTCTTC. Translated, it gives CASSVGSSGRGNEQFF.

This chain joins TRBV18 and TRBJ1-1; D is undetermined. The CDR3 extends over 15 amino acids. Between the trimmed V and J ends, which lost 1 base and 1 base, there was a span of 10 bases. Germline values: CDR1 KGHSH, CDR2 LQKENI. CDR3: CASSPRVERNTEAFF. As DNA, the CDR3 is TGTGCCAGCTCACCACGCGTAGAGAGGAACACTGAAGCTTTCTTT.

The chain links TRBV19 to TRBJ2-3; 7 nucleotides match TRBD1. The trim removed 7 bases at V and 9 bases at J, leaving 13 bases unmatched. The V gene's germline CDR1 is LNHDA and CDR2 SQIVND (reference sequence). The CDR3 has 14 amino acids. CDR3 coding DNA: TGTGCCAGTAAAGGGGGCAGGGGACAAGGGACGCAGTATTTT. This translates into CASKGGRGQGTQYF.

The J gene is TRBJ2-3, the V gene TRBV4-1, with D tentatively TRBD1 or TRBD2 (5 bases each). V was shortened by 3 bases and J by 5 bases, with 24 bases between the two germline ends. CDR1 is MGHRA and CDR2 is YSYEKL in the germline V gene. The CDR3 has 18 residues. The CDR3, as DNA: TGCGCCAGCAGCCAGGGACCCCAACGGGGACGAGCAGGAGATACGCAGTATTTT. Its translation is CASSQGPQRGRAGDTQYF.

The V and J genes are TRBV10-1 and TRBJ1-4; D remains unclear. The CDR3 totals 13 residues. V shed 6 bases and J shed 8 bases, with 13 bases lying between them. Per the germline V gene, CDR1 is WNHNN and CDR2 is SYGVQD (reference sequence). The CDR3 sequence is CASRPGPDEKLFF. The CDR3 DNA follows: TGCGCCAGCAGGCCGGGTCCTGACGAAAAACTGTTTTTT.

This clone was recorded once. This chain joins TRBV4-2 and TRBJ2-3; D ambiguous. The germline V and J ends were trimmed by 5 bases and 4 bases, with 13 bases remaining between them. The CDR3 runs 14 residues. CDR1 is LGHNA, CDR2 YNFKEQ, per germline. CDR3 in amino acids: CASSGRLTADTQYF. The CDR3 bases are TGTGCCAGCAGCGGTCGGCTAACGGCAGATACGCAGTATTTT.

The chain carries TRBV28 and TRBJ2-3; weak D call: TRBD2 (6 bases). This CDR3 comprises 14 residues. Per germline, CDR1 MDHEN and CDR2 SYDVKM. V lost 6 bases to trimming and J lost 2 bases, with 12 bases between them. The CDR3 region is CASRIGGTTDTQYF. For the CDR3, the DNA is TGTGCCAGCAGGATTGGGGGGACCACAGATACGCAGTATTTT.

The rearrangement joins TRBV6-6 to TRBJ2-7; D possibly corresponds to TRBD1 (5 bases). Trimming took off 7 bases at V and 0 bases at J, with 10 bases between the two ends. Germline loops: CDR1 MNHNY, CDR2 SVGAGI (reference sequence). The CDR3 is made up of 13 amino acids. The CDR3 nucleotides are TGTGCCAGCACTACAGGACACTCCTACGAGCAGTACTTC. The encoded protein is CASTTGHSYEQYF.

This clone has a single count. The genes are TRBV11-2 and TRBJ2-3, with 7 bases fitting TRBD2. This CDR3 region has 14 residues. The germline gives CDR1 SGHAT, CDR2 FQNNGV. The ends lost 5 bases at V and 6 bases at J; junction bases unmatched: 8. This CDR3 reads CASSPGSGKDTQYF. CDR3 DNA: TGTGCCAGCAGCCCTGGGAGCGGGAAGGATACGCAGTATTTT.

The J gene is TRBJ2-6, the V gene TRBV15, with D perhaps TRBD1 (5 bases). The CDR3 is 15 amino acids. V gave up 4 bases and J gave up 0 bases, with 7 bases separating them. Per germline, CDR1 LNHNV and CDR2 YYDKDF (reference sequence). The CDR3 is CATSKDNSGANVLTF. Written as DNA, the CDR3 is TGTGCCACCAGCAAGGACAACTCTGGGGCCAACGTCCTGACTTTC.

DNA of the CDR3: TGTGCCAGTCTTCGGGGCGGGTCCAATAACAATGAGCAGTTCTTC. Translation: CASLRGGSNNNEQFF. This rearrangement joins TRBV6-6 to TRBJ2-1, with D perhaps given as TRBD1 or TRBD2 (5 bases each). CDR1 MNHNY and CDR2 SVGAGI come from the germline V gene (reference sequence). V was clipped by 9 bases and J by 5 bases, with 20 bases between them. The CDR3 is made up of 15 amino acids.

The genes are TRBV21-1 and TRBJ2-7; the table's D call, TRBD1, was not checked against the DNA. TRBV21-1 is designated a pseudogene. This CDR3 is 19 amino acids long. CDR3 nucleotide sequence: TGTGCCAGCAGCCCCCGACCGGGACAGGCTAAACCACGGTGCTACGAGCAGTACTTC. Encoded protein: CASSPRPGQAKPRCYEQYF.

The V call is TRBV5-6, the J call TRBJ1-1; 7 nucleotides line up with TRBD1. The CDR3 sequence is 15 residues long. V lost 5 bases to trimming and J lost 3 bases; unmatched junction nucleotides: 10. CDR1 and CDR2 (germline): SGHDT, YYEEEE. The chain's CDR3 is CASRRRGQSDTEAFF. In DNA form, the CDR3 reads TGTGCCAGCAGACGAAGGGGACAGTCGGACACTGAAGCTTTCTTT.

This rearrangement joins TRBV13 to TRBJ2-7, with D unresolved. CDR3 size: 13 residues. CDR1 and CDR2 from the germline V gene are PRHDT and FYEKMQ (reference sequence). V was trimmed by 3 bases and J by 3 bases, leaving 9 bases between them. CDR3 in amino acids: CASSFNSVYEQYF. The DNA for the CDR3 is TGTGCCAGCAGCTTTAACAGCGTCTACGAGCAGTACTTC. The full variable domain, its missing parts supplied by reference TRBV13 and TRBJ2-7, is AAGVIQSPRHLIKEKRETATLKCYPIPRHDTVYWYQQGPGQDPQFLISFYEKMQSDKGSIPDRFSAQQFSDYHSELNMSSLELGDSALYFCASSFNSVYEQYFGPGTRLTVT.

This chain joins TRBV6-5 and TRBJ2-3; 10 bases line up with TRBD1. Germline CDR1 reads MNHEY; CDR2 reads SVGAGI. The CDR3 runs to 13 residues. V dropped 11 bases and J dropped 3; count of bases not matched to a gene: 5. CDR3 sequence: CASRDRGTDTQYF. CDR3 DNA: TGTGCCTCCCGGGACAGGGGAACAGATACGCAGTATTTT.

V is TRBV6-5 and J is TRBJ2-2; weak D call: TRBD1 (6 bases). Germline-derived CDR1 and CDR2 are MNHEY and SVGAGI. The V gene lost 7 bases and the J gene lost 6 bases, with 18 bases spanning the gap. The CDR3 covers 15 residues. CDR3 residues: CASTPRIQGAGELFF. Here the CDR3 DNA reads TGTGCCAGCACTCCCCGAATACAGGGCGCCGGGGAGCTGTTTTTT.

The V and J genes are TRBV2 and TRBJ2-7; D remains unclear. Looked up from germline, CDR1 is SNHLY and CDR2 is FYNNEI. V dropped 7 bases and J dropped 0 bases, with 13 bases sitting between them. The CDR3 consists of 14 residues. The CDR3 nucleotides read TGTGCCAGCATTAATTCAGGCAGCTCCTACGAGCAGTACTTC. It encodes CASINSGSSYEQYF. The full variable domain, its missing parts supplied by reference TRBV2 and TRBJ2-7, is EPEVTQTPSHQVTQMGQEVILRCVPISNHLYFYWYRQILGQKVEFLVSFYNNEISEKSEIFDDQFSVERPDGSNFTLKIRSTKLEDSAMYFCASINSGSSYEQYFGPGTRLTVT.

The chain joins TRBV12-5 to TRBJ2-3, with D maybe TRBD1 (5 bases). CDR3 length: 15 amino acids. Germline V gene lookup returns CDR1 LGHNT and CDR2 FRNRAP. The V and J ends lost 6 bases and 2 bases respectively, with 15 bases between them. CDR3 sequence (DNA): TGTGCTAGTGGATCACAGGTGGGCCCCACAGATACGCAGTATTTT. The encoded protein is CASGSQVGPTDTQYF.